The clone carrying this T cell receptor (beta chain) was detected only once. The entry originates in a study of blood T cell repertoires in COVID-19. About the research overall: Specimens from acute and convalescent COVID-19 originated in the United States, Italy and Spain.

Germline assignment: CDR1 DFQATT and CDR2 SNEGSKA (reference sequence). The V end was cut by 3 bases, the J end by 0 bases, with 16 bases between. The CDR3 is 16 amino acids. TCRdb's copy holds only in-frame clones and misses some; the assay was immunoSEQ multiplex PCR. Of roughly 120,000 clones listed, roughly 88% were seen once; the top ten hold about 0.9%. The rearrangement uses TRBV20-1 and TRBJ2-3, with TRBD2 as a possible D gene (6 bases). The sequence was obtained from a woman aged 45-65 years with active or convalescent COVID-19. Sequenced sample: peripheral blood. CDR3 sequence reads: CSASGAGRGSTDTQYF. In nucleotides, the CDR3 is TGCAGTGCTAGTGGCGCTGGGCGGGGAAGCACAGATACGCAGTATTTT.